These 21 T cell receptor beta chains share one sample of origin, sequenced in a study of lymphopenia after photon versus proton radiotherapy. Libraries were prepared by immunoSEQ multiplex PCR; TCRdb keeps only in-frame clonotypes and omits some of them. Of tens of thousands of clones in the sample, approximately 91% were seen once. This material consisted of peripheral blood, taken from a patient treated with photon-based radiotherapy. The receptors were gathered from a woman aged 70 to 79 with pancreatic cancer.

The chain links TRBV11-2 to TRBJ2-7, with 9 bases fitting TRBD2. This CDR3 is built from 17 residues. Germline assignment: CDR1 SGHAT and CDR2 FQNNGV. Losses at the gene ends were 2 bases for V and 4 bases for J; bases not matched to a gene: 12. DNA for the CDR3: TGTGCCAGCAGCTTATATGGTGTCGGTAGCGGGAGTTACGAGCAGTACTTC. Translated: CASSLYGVGSGSYEQYF.

V and J are TRBV5-6 and TRBJ2-7; either TRBD1 or TRBD2 may supply D (6 bases each). The V gene lost 5 bases and the J gene lost 1 base, with 19 bases spanning the gap. The CDR3 length is 16 residues. Germline assignment: CDR1 SGHDT and CDR2 YYEEEE. The CDR3 DNA reads as TGTGCCAGCAGTAATGCGGGGACAAGGGTATCCTACGAGCAGTACTTC. This encodes CASSNAGTRVSYEQYF.

The rearrangement joins TRBV10-3 to TRBJ2-3, with 9 bases aligning to TRBD2. The ends lost 4 bases at V and 2 bases at J; junction bases unmatched: 4. Germline V lookup: CDR1 ENHRY, CDR2 SYGVKD. This CDR3 has 15 amino acids. In nucleotides, the CDR3 is TGTGCCATCAGTGGCCTAGCGGGGCCCACAGATACGCAGTATTTT. Translation: CAISGLAGPTDTQYF.

The V gene is TRBV7-9, the J gene TRBJ2-1, with 11 positions matching TRBD2. The CDR3 loop spans 16 amino acids. The J segment lost 5 bases and the V segment lost 4 bases, leaving 7 bases of the junction unmatched. Per the germline V gene, CDR1 is SEHNR and CDR2 is FQNEAQ (reference sequence). CDR3 sequence: CASSSVAGGLDNEQFF. For the CDR3, the DNA is TGTGCCAGCAGCTCGGTAGCGGGAGGGTTGGACAATGAGCAGTTCTTC.

V is TRBV7-6 and J is TRBJ2-5; the D is unclear. The CDR3 is made up of 13 amino acids. Germline V gives CDR1 SGHVS, CDR2 FNYEAQ. Trimming pared 8 bases from V and 1 base from J, leaving 11 bases between. For the CDR3, the DNA is TGTGCCAGCTCCGATCCTACCCAAGAGACCCAGTACTTC. Translating it yields CASSDPTQETQYF.

V gene TRBV19 combines with J gene TRBJ1-5, with 9 nucleotides matching TRBD1. Germline lookup yields CDR1 LNHDA and CDR2 SQIVND (reference sequence). The CDR3 extends over 16 amino acids. V lost 4 bases to trimming and J lost 4 bases; unmatched junction nucleotides: 8. CDR3 region: CASSTGQGEGNQPQHF. In DNA, the CDR3 is TGTGCCAGTAGTACGGGACAGGGCGAGGGGAATCAGCCCCAGCATTTT.

The chain carries TRBV5-1 and TRBJ2-7; perhaps TRBD1 as D (5 bases). CDR3 length: 14 residues. Trimming took 2 bases from V and 2 from J, leaving 11 bases between them. CDR1 SGHRS and CDR2 YFSETQ come from the germline V gene. CDR3 region: CASSFGQGPYEQYF. DNA of the CDR3: TGCGCCAGCAGCTTCGGGCAGGGCCCCTACGAGCAGTACTTC. Looking up the rest from reference TRBV5-1 and TRBJ2-7 gives the full variable domain: KAGVTQTPRYLIKTRGQQVTLSCSPISGHRSVSWYQQTPGQGLQFLFEYFSETQRNKGNFPGRFSGRQFSNSRSEMNVSTLELGDSALYLCASSFGQGPYEQYFGPGTRLTVT.

This chain connects TRBV6-5 to TRBJ2-1; 12 bases agree with TRBD2. CDR3 length equals 11 residues. The J segment lost 13 bases and the V segment lost 6 bases, leaving 1 base of the junction unmatched. CDR1 is MNHEY, CDR2 SVGAGI, per germline. The CDR3 region has the DNA TGTGCCAGCAGAGGACTAGCGGGACAGTTCTTC. It yields the protein CASRGLAGQFF.

The chain links TRBV30 to TRBJ2-7, with 7 nucleotides matching TRBD2. Germline V lookup: CDR1 GTSNPN, CDR2 SVGIG (reference sequence). This CDR3 has 13 residues. V shed 2 bases, J shed 5 bases, and the junction held 6 bases outside the gene matches. CDR3 sequence: CAWSRGESHEQYF. The CDR3 DNA follows: TGTGCCTGGAGTCGGGGGGAATCCCACGAGCAGTACTTC.

This chain links TRBV11-2 with TRBJ2-1, with 9 bases lining up with TRBD2. Trimming at V came to 5 bases and at J to 5 bases, leaving 10 bases not matched to a gene. Germline V lookup: CDR1 SGHAT, CDR2 FQNNGV. The CDR3 consists of 16 residues. The CDR3 spells CASSISGREGDNEQFF. In nucleotides, the CDR3 is TGTGCCAGCAGCATCTCGGGGCGGGAGGGAGACAATGAGCAGTTCTTC. Full variable domain (rest looked up from reference TRBV11-2 and TRBJ2-1): EAGVAQSPRYKIIEKRQSVAFWCNPISGHATLYWYQQILGQGPKLLIQFQNNGVVDDSQLPKDRFSAERLKGVDSTLKIQPAKLEDSAVYLCASSISGREGDNEQFFGPGTRLTVL.

The J gene is TRBJ1-3, the V gene TRBV30; D ambiguous. The CDR3 contains 13 residues. V lost 5 bases and J 0 bases, leaving 8 bases between the germline ends. Germline CDR1 and CDR2: GTSNPN and SVGIG (reference sequence). The chain's CDR3 is CAWGLLSGNTIYF. In nucleotides, the CDR3 is TGTGCCTGGGGACTCCTCTCTGGAAACACCATATATTTT.

The chain couples TRBV7-3 to TRBJ2-6; no firm D call. CDR1 SGHTA and CDR2 FQGTGA come from the germline V gene. CDR3 length equals 13 residues. Trimming shortened V by 3 bases and J by 3 bases, and 3 bases separated the two germline ends. CDR3 amino acids: CASSFFGANVLTF. The DNA of the CDR3 is TGTGCCAGCAGCTTTTTTGGGGCCAACGTCCTGACTTTC.

V is TRBV2 and J is TRBJ2-2, with 8 bases aligning to TRBD2. Trimming cost V 4 bases and J 7 bases; bases outside gene matches: 8. The CDR3 loop spans 15 amino acids. Germline V gives CDR1 SNHLY, CDR2 FYNNEI. The CDR3 region is CASSGGGRRSGELFF. The CDR3 DNA reads as TGTGCCAGCAGTGGGGGCGGGAGGCGTAGCGGGGAGCTGTTTTTT.

This chain links TRBV21-1 with TRBJ2-7; the table calls TRBD2, which could not be checked here. TRBV21-1 corresponds to a pseudogene. The CDR3 has 18 amino acids. CDR3 residues: CASSRRKGRLAEYYEQYF. For the CDR3, the DNA is TGTGCCAGCAGCAGAAGAAAAGGGAGACTAGCGGAATACTACGAGCAGTACTTC.

The gene calls are TRBV6-5 and TRBJ2-1, with 9 bases matching TRBD2. Germline-derived CDR1 and CDR2 are MNHEY and SVGAGI. J gave up 14 bases and V 2 bases, and 10 bases lay outside the gene matches. The length of the CDR3 is 14 residues. CDR3 sequence: CASSYSGVAGVEFF. Written as DNA, the CDR3 is TGTGCCAGCAGTTACAGCGGGGTAGCGGGAGTGGAGTTCTTC.

This chain uses TRBV5-1 with TRBJ2-1; 10 bases line up with TRBD1. Per germline, CDR1 SGHRS and CDR2 YFSETQ. The junction had 11 bases not matched to a gene; V was cut back by 4 bases and J by 4 bases. The CDR3 runs 17 residues. The CDR3, as DNA: TGCGCCAGCAGCCCCGTTCCGTCGGGACAGGGGTACAATGAGCAGTTCTTC. Translating gives CASSPVPSGQGYNEQFF.

J is TRBJ1-2 and V is TRBV6-5, with D hard to call. V lost 6 bases, J lost 2 bases, and 7 bases lay in between. This CDR3 comprises 12 residues. Germline loops: CDR1 MNHEY, CDR2 SVGAGI. The CDR3 reads CASRNGNYGYTF. The DNA of the CDR3 is TGTGCCAGCAGGAACGGGAACTATGGCTACACCTTC.

This chain links TRBV5-1 with TRBJ1-1; D is unresolved. The CDR3 covers 14 residues. In germline, CDR1 is SGHRS, CDR2 YFSETQ. V was cut by 3 bases and J by 3 bases, with 12 bases left in between. The CDR3 here is CASSSGGSDTEAFF. In DNA form, the CDR3 reads TGCGCCAGCAGCTCGGGCGGGTCGGACACTGAAGCTTTCTTT.

The CDR3, as DNA: TGTGCCAGCAGCATACTAGTTTCCCACGAGCAGTACTTC. This translates into CASSILVSHEQYF. The chain links TRBV7-2 to TRBJ2-7, with a weak D call TRBD2 (5 bases). There are 13 residues in the CDR3. Trimming cost V 5 bases and J 5 bases, with 13 bases left between them. Germline CDR1 SGHTA, CDR2 FQGNSA. Combining the CDR3 with reference TRBV7-2 and TRBJ2-7 gives the whole variable domain GAGVSQSPSNKVTEKGKDVELRCDPISGHTALYWYRQSLGQGLEFLIYFQGNSAPDKSGLPSDRFSAERTGGSVSTLTIQRTQQEDSAVYLCASSILVSHEQYFGPGTRLTVT.

The rearrangement joins TRBV4-1 to TRBJ2-7, with D possibly being TRBD1 (6 bases). Germline V lookup: CDR1 MGHRA, CDR2 YSYEKL. The CDR3 has 11 residues. For the CDR3, the DNA is TGCATCCAGGGGCGAACCTACGAGCAGTACTTC. It yields the protein CIQGRTYEQYF.

The V call is TRBV7-2, the J call TRBJ1-2; D gene ambiguous. V was cut by 5 bases and J by 0 bases, with 13 bases left in between. Germline CDR1 is SGHTA and CDR2 is FQGNSA. The CDR3 covers 15 residues. The CDR3 DNA follows: TGTGCCAGCAGCCCTGGGAGGAGAGCTAACTATGGCTACACCTTC. It encodes CASSPGRRANYGYTF.